The 9 T cell receptor beta chains presented below share a single source sample, sequenced in a study of PD-1 blockade in mismatch repair-deficient tumors. The assay was immunoSEQ multiplex PCR, and TCRdb's table has in-frame clones only and misses some. The table has approximately 23,000 clones, roughly 84% seen once; the top ten hold about 3%. The sequencing here drew on PBMCs, taken before pembrolizumab treatment. The origin of the receptors is an adult with mismatch repair-deficient cancer.

This clone was counted only a few times. The gene calls are TRBV10-1 and TRBJ2-7; D perhaps matches TRBD2 (5 bases). Germline V gene data show CDR1 as WNHNN and CDR2 as SYGVQD (reference sequence). The CDR3 is 15 amino acids. Trimming took 2 bases from V and 0 from J, leaving 11 bases between them. CDR3 residues: CASSEAGWSSYEQYF. The CDR3 DNA sequence: TGCGCCAGCAGTGAGGCGGGTTGGAGCTCCTACGAGCAGTACTTC.

The table lists this clone with a count of one. The genes are TRBV28 and TRBJ1-1; a weak D match, TRBD1 (6 bases). Germline V lookup: CDR1 MDHEN, CDR2 SYDVKM. This CDR3 contains 16 residues. The V gene lost 4 bases and the J gene lost 4 bases, with 19 bases spanning the gap. The CDR3 nucleotides read TGTGCCAGCAGTTCCTACAGGGCCTCGGGGTCCACTGAAGCTTTCTTT. It codes for CASSSYRASGSTEAFF.

The chain links TRBV5-4 to TRBJ2-7, with TRBD2 as a possible D gene (5 bases). The CDR3 has 12 amino acids. Trimming pared 0 bases from V and 8 bases from J, leaving 9 bases between. Germline V lookup: CDR1 SGHNT, CDR2 YYREEE (reference sequence). The CDR3 reads CASSLVGSKQYF. The DNA of the CDR3 is TGTGCCAGCAGCTTGGTAGGGAGTAAGCAGTACTTC.

This chain uses TRBV6-1 with TRBJ2-5; D may be TRBD2 (5 bases). This CDR3 is 14 amino acids long. Germline V lookup: CDR1 MNHNS, CDR2 SASEGT. V gave up 3 bases and J gave up 5 bases, with 13 bases separating them. The CDR3 DNA is TGTGCCAGCAGTGATTCGGGATACGGGGAGACCCAGTACTTC. As protein: CASSDSGYGETQYF.

CDR3 amino acids: CASSGSGLVSNEQFF. The DNA for the CDR3 is TGTGCCAGCAGCGGATCGGGACTAGTTTCCAATGAGCAGTTCTTC. This sequence joins TRBV5-4 and TRBJ2-1; 8 bases are shared with TRBD2. Per germline, CDR1 SGHNT and CDR2 YYREEE (reference sequence). This CDR3 is 15 amino acids long. The V and J ends lost 4 bases and 6 bases, in that order; junction bases with no gene match: 9.

The count of this clone is one. V and J are TRBV7-9 and TRBJ2-1, with 10 bases lining up with TRBD1. Germline V gives CDR1 SEHNR, CDR2 FQNEAQ (reference sequence). The J segment lost 2 bases and the V segment lost 5 bases, leaving 6 bases of the junction unmatched. The CDR3 extends over 16 amino acids. CDR3 region: CASSRRDRGPYNEQFF. The CDR3 DNA sequence: TGTGCCAGCAGCCGACGGGACAGGGGTCCCTACAATGAGCAGTTCTTC.

V gene TRBV5-1 combines with J gene TRBJ2-7, with TRBD1 matching over 8 bases. CDR3 length equals 15 residues. Germline CDR1 is SGHRS and CDR2 is YFSETQ. With 4 bases clipped from V and 1 base from J, the junction kept 7 bases outside the gene matches. The CDR3 sequence: CASSRDRGPSYEQYF. For the CDR3, the DNA is TGCGCCAGCAGCCGTGACAGGGGCCCTTCCTACGAGCAGTACTTC.

The chain couples TRBV19 to TRBJ1-4; D may be TRBD1 (6 bases). CDR1 is LNHDA and CDR2 is SQIVND in the germline V gene (reference sequence). Trimming left V 7 bases short and J 0 bases short, with 15 bases between. The CDR3 is 16 amino acids. The DNA of the CDR3 is TGTGCCAGTACCATTAACGACAGGACAACTAATGAAAAACTGTTTTTT. Its protein product is CASTINDRTTNEKLFF.

The chain combines TRBV19 with TRBJ1-5; possible D gene TRBD1, 5 bases. The CDR3 has 16 residues. Germline-derived CDR1 and CDR2 are LNHDA and SQIVND (reference sequence). Trimming took 3 bases from V and 0 from J, leaving 12 bases between them. CDR3 residues: CASSISGIYSNQPQHF. CDR3 nucleotides: TGTGCCAGTAGTATTTCAGGGATCTATAGCAATCAGCCCCAGCATTTT.